This T cell receptor (beta chain) stems from a study of long-term antiretroviral therapy in people with HIV. In its sample, this clone was seen a few times. An immunoSEQ assay, version v3.0, was performed at survey level. The data were produced by immunoSEQ multiplex PCR, yet TCRdb's version contains in-frame clones alone and is incomplete. Among nearly 25,000 clones listed, 75% to 85% were seen once. Germline CDR1 reads MDHEN; CDR2 reads SYDVKM. The length of the CDR3 is 13 residues. The V and J ends lost 6 bases and 1 base respectively, with 10 bases between them. This specimen consisted of unsorted PBMCs, obtained 3 years after starting antiretroviral therapy. The source is a man aged 45-65 years with HIV. The chain carries TRBV28 and TRBJ2-7, with unresolved D. CDR3: CASSSGPSYEQYF. As DNA, the CDR3 is TGTGCCAGCAGCTCCGGTCCTTCCTACGAGCAGTACTTC.